What follows are 29 T cell receptor beta chains derived from one specimen sequenced in a study of OX40 agonist ivuxolimab in advanced cancers. Sequencing was performed with immunoSEQ multiplex PCR; in TCRdb, only in-frame clones are kept and a portion is missing. The table records more than 12,000 clones, around 93% of them present only once. The sample was CD4+ or CD8+ T cells sorted from blood, taken in a trial of the OX40 agonist ivuxolimab. These receptors came from an adult with an advanced solid tumor such as melanoma, head and neck, liver or kidney cancer.

This sequence joins TRBV4-1 and TRBJ2-7; tentatively, D is TRBD2 (6 bases). Trimming took off 1 base at V and 1 base at J, with 14 bases between the two ends. CDR3 length: 16 amino acids. Germline CDR1 reads MGHRA; CDR2 reads YSYEKL. The CDR3 protein is CASSQVVGTDSYEQYF. CDR3 nucleotide sequence: TGCGCCAGCAGCCAAGTCGTCGGGACTGATTCCTACGAGCAGTACTTC.

V is TRBV15 and J is TRBJ1-5; D might be TRBD1 (5 bases). The V and J ends lost 1 base and 4 bases respectively, with 14 bases between them. In germline, CDR1 is LNHNV, CDR2 YYDKDF (reference sequence). The CDR3 covers 16 residues. CDR3 in amino acids: CATSRGSDSRNQPQHF. CDR3 sequence (DNA): TGTGCCACCAGCAGAGGGTCAGACAGTAGAAATCAGCCCCAGCATTTT.

The chain carries TRBV27 and TRBJ2-7; D remains ambiguous. With 7 bases removed from V and 5 bases from J, the gap between germline ends came to 15 bases. The CDR3 extends over 13 amino acids. CDR1 MNHEY and CDR2 SMNVEV come from the germline V gene (reference sequence). CDR3 sequence (DNA): TGTGCCAGCATCCATCCCCTAACGGACGAGCAGTACTTC. It specifies CASIHPLTDEQYF.

The rearrangement uses TRBV7-9 and TRBJ2-5; 8 positions agree with TRBD2. The DNA matches TRBJ2-7 better at its end, which makes the J call doubtful. This CDR3 has 14 amino acids. Germline assignment: CDR1 SEHNR and CDR2 FQNEAQ (reference sequence). The CDR3 bases are TGTGCCAGCAGCTTAGGGCGGGAGGTCTACGAGCAGTACTTC. Amino acid sequence: CASSLGREVYEQYF.

The count of this clone is one. The CDR3 sequence: CASSELLAGQAEYSNQPQHF. The CDR3 nucleotides read TGTGCCAGCAGTGAACTCTTGGCAGGCCAAGCCGAGTATAGCAATCAGCCCCAGCATTTT. The chain carries TRBV6-1 and TRBJ1-5; D is unclear. The CDR3 extends over 20 amino acids. V was cut by 2 bases and J by 0 bases, with 23 bases left in between. Germline values: CDR1 MNHNS, CDR2 SASEGT.

The chain carries TRBV7-2 and TRBJ2-3; D is ambiguous. CDR3 length: 13 residues. Germline lookup yields CDR1 SGHTA and CDR2 FQGNSA. V was pared by 1 base and J by 2 bases, with 4 bases between. CDR3 residues: CASSLGPTDTQYF. In DNA form, the CDR3 reads TGTGCCAGCAGCTTAGGACCCACAGATACGCAGTATTTT. Supplemented by reference TRBV7-2 and TRBJ2-3, the full variable domain reads GAGVSQSPSNKVTEKGKDVELRCDPISGHTALYWYRQSLGQGLEFLIYFQGNSAPDKSGLPSDRFSAERTGGSVSTLTIQRTQQEDSAVYLCASSLGPTDTQYFGPGTRLTVL.

This chain connects TRBV5-5 to TRBJ1-1; D remains unclear. Germline assignment: CDR1 SGHKS and CDR2 YYEKEE (reference sequence). The CDR3 runs 13 residues. Trimming took off 0 bases at V and 2 bases at J, with 5 bases between the two ends. CDR3: CASSLGPNTEAFF. The DNA for the CDR3 is TGTGCCAGCAGCTTGGGGCCTAACACTGAAGCTTTCTTT.

V and J are TRBV15 and TRBJ2-2, with a tentative D call TRBD1 (6 bases). Germline assignment: CDR1 LNHNV and CDR2 YYDKDF (reference sequence). This CDR3 region has 15 residues. V lost 1 base to trimming and J lost 6 bases, with 12 bases between them. The CDR3 bases are TGTGCCACCAGCAGAGTAGCAGGGGTGGCCGGGGAGCTGTTTTTT. The encoded protein is CATSRVAGVAGELFF.

The chain uses TRBV4-1 and TRBJ1-1, with D hard to call. V was pared by 4 bases and J by 6 bases, with 18 bases between. CDR3 size: 15 residues. Germline-derived CDR1 and CDR2 are MGHRA and YSYEKL. CDR3 in amino acids: CASSPTAGWASEAFF. The CDR3 region has the DNA TGCGCCAGCAGCCCTACCGCCGGGTGGGCCTCTGAAGCTTTCTTT.

The J gene is TRBJ1-1, the V gene TRBV13; D unresolved. Trimming left V 5 bases short and J 4 bases short, with 8 bases between. Germline CDR1 is PRHDT and CDR2 is FYEKMQ (reference sequence). The CDR3 is made up of 12 amino acids. The CDR3 DNA sequence: TGTGCCAGCAGCGCGGGCGGCACTGAAGCTTTCTTT. This codes for CASSAGGTEAFF. Based on the CDR3 plus reference TRBV13 and TRBJ1-1, the full variable domain is AAGVIQSPRHLIKEKRETATLKCYPIPRHDTVYWYQQGPGQDPQFLISFYEKMQSDKGSIPDRFSAQQFSDYHSELNMSSLELGDSALYFCASSAGGTEAFFGQGTRLTVV.

The V call is TRBV9, the J call TRBJ2-1; 7 bases line up with TRBD2. The germline CDR1 and CDR2 sequences are SGDLS and YYNGEE. The CDR3 runs to 17 residues. The V segment lost 3 bases and the J segment 4 bases; nucleotides outside the gene matches: 13. The CDR3 DNA sequence: TGTGCCAGCAGCGCCGGGGGAGGGGCTAGCGCGTACAATGAGCAGTTCTTC. Translated, it gives CASSAGGGASAYNEQFF.

This chain links TRBV30 with TRBJ1-5; possible D gene TRBD1, 5 bases. The V end was cut by 2 bases, the J end by 4 bases, with 15 bases between. This CDR3 is built from 15 residues. Looked up from germline, CDR1 is GTSNPN and CDR2 is SVGIG (reference sequence). The CDR3 spells CAWSTPTELNQPQHF. CDR3 coding DNA: TGTGCCTGGAGTACGCCGACAGAGTTAAATCAGCCCCAGCATTTT. Using reference TRBV30 and TRBJ1-5 for the parts outside the CDR3, the full variable domain is SQTIHQWPATLVQPVGSPLSLECTVEGTSNPNLYWYRQAAGRGLQLLFYSVGIGQISSEVPQNLSASRPQDRQFILSSKKLLLSDSGFYLCAWSTPTELNQPQHFGDGTRLSIL.

This clone was recorded only once. The chain is built from TRBV6-1 and TRBJ2-1; 11 positions match TRBD2. J gave up 4 bases and V 5 bases, and 4 bases lay outside the gene matches. Germline CDR1 MNHNS, CDR2 SASEGT. The CDR3 runs 15 residues. The CDR3 DNA is TGTGCCAGCAGTCCCCTAGCGGGAGGATACAATGAGCAGTTCTTC. This sequence encodes CASSPLAGGYNEQFF.

This chain connects TRBV5-1 to TRBJ1-1; the D gene is possibly TRBD1 (5 bases). Germline CDR1 reads SGHRS; CDR2 reads YFSETQ. This CDR3 region has 13 residues. Trimming removed 5 bases at V and 5 bases at J, with 13 bases between. CDR3 sequence: CASRGDGWTEAFF. CDR3 nucleotides: TGCGCCAGCAGGGGGGACGGATGGACTGAAGCTTTCTTT. The entire variable domain, with the rest obtained from reference TRBV5-1 and TRBJ1-1, is as follows: KAGVTQTPRYLIKTRGQQVTLSCSPISGHRSVSWYQQTPGQGLQFLFEYFSETQRNKGNFPGRFSGRQFSNSRSEMNVSTLELGDSALYLCASRGDGWTEAFFGQGTRLTVV.

J is TRBJ2-7 and V is TRBV5-1; D might be TRBD2 (6 bases). V shed 1 base and J shed 0 bases, with 8 bases lying between them. Per the germline V gene, CDR1 is SGHRS and CDR2 is YFSETQ. CDR3 length: 14 residues. The CDR3 spells CASSLKGLSYEQYF. The CDR3, as DNA: TGCGCCAGCAGCTTGAAGGGACTCTCCTACGAGCAGTACTTC.

This rearrangement joins TRBV4-2 to TRBJ2-7; D is ambiguous. The CDR3 loop spans 12 amino acids. Between the trimmed V and J ends, which lost 0 bases and 4 bases, there was a span of 4 bases. CDR1 and CDR2 from the germline V gene are LGHNA and YNFKEQ. The CDR3 sequence: CASSQDGYEQYF. The CDR3 DNA reads as TGTGCCAGCAGCCAAGATGGTTACGAGCAGTACTTC.

The rearrangement uses TRBV5-6 and TRBJ2-7; TRBD1 might be the D (5 bases). The CDR3 is made up of 16 amino acids. From germline, CDR1 is SGHDT and CDR2 YYEEEE. Trimming left V 0 bases short and J 1 base short, with 14 bases between. The DNA for the CDR3 is TGTGCCAGCAGCTTGGCCAATCCCAGGGATTCCTACGAGCAGTACTTC. It is translated as CASSLANPRDSYEQYF.

CDR3 protein: CASSPTAGARPQHF. The CDR3 DNA sequence: TGTGCCAGCAGTCCAACCGCTGGTGCGCGGCCCCAGCATTTT. The chain uses TRBV2 and TRBJ1-5; D remains unclear. There are 14 residues in the CDR3. In germline, CDR1 is SNHLY, CDR2 FYNNEI. Trimming removed 5 bases from V and 9 bases from J, with 17 bases in between.

The chain uses TRBV30 and TRBJ2-5; 7 bases are shared with TRBD2. Germline CDR1 GTSNPN, CDR2 SVGIG (reference sequence). This CDR3 is built from 15 residues. V was clipped by 0 bases and J by 2 bases; unmatched bases: 6. The CDR3 DNA reads TGTGCCTGGAGTGTAGCGGGGCACTCTCAAGAGACCCAGTACTTC. This codes for CAWSVAGHSQETQYF.

V and J are TRBV11-2 and TRBJ2-1; 8 nucleotides line up with TRBD2. The germline V gene has CDR1 SGHAT and CDR2 FQNNGV. The CDR3 runs 15 residues. Losses at the gene ends were 5 bases for V and 3 bases for J; bases not matched to a gene: 6. This CDR3 reads CASSLASGYYNEQFF. The CDR3 coding sequence is TGTGCCAGCAGCCTCGCTAGCGGGTACTACAATGAGCAGTTCTTC.

The chain combines TRBV27 with TRBJ2-3, with TRBD1 identical over 9 bases. With 8 bases clipped from V and 0 bases from J, the junction kept 9 bases outside the gene matches. The CDR3 consists of 16 residues. From germline, CDR1 is MNHEY and CDR2 SMNVEV (reference sequence). The CDR3, as DNA: TGTGCCAGCGGGCCTGGACAGGGGATTAGCACAGATACGCAGTATTTT. It codes for CASGPGQGISTDTQYF.

CDR3 region: CASSHRWDRGLGRETQYF. In nucleotides, the CDR3 is TGTGCCAGTAGTCACCGGTGGGATAGGGGACTGGGTAGGGAGACCCAGTACTTC. The chain is built from TRBV19 and TRBJ2-5; possibly TRBD2 for D (6 bases). Trimming took off 5 bases at V and 5 bases at J, with 27 bases between the two ends. This CDR3 comprises 18 residues. CDR1 LNHDA and CDR2 SQIVND come from the germline V gene (reference sequence).

The rearrangement uses TRBV30 and TRBJ2-1, with D unclear. CDR1 GTSNPN and CDR2 SVGIG come from the germline V gene (reference sequence). With 2 bases removed from V and 3 bases from J, the gap between germline ends came to 11 bases. This CDR3 is built from 14 residues. The CDR3 bases are TGTGCCTGGAGTAGTGAGACATACTACAATGAGCAGTTCTTC. This sequence encodes CAWSSETYYNEQFF.

This CDR3 reads CASSLDNWSQETQYF. DNA of the CDR3: TGTGCCAGCAGCTTGGACAACTGGTCTCAAGAGACCCAGTACTTC. This chain uses TRBV6-1 with TRBJ2-5; D possibly corresponds to TRBD1 (5 bases). The CDR3 is 15 residues long. V lost 6 bases and J lost 2, with 16 bases in between. The germline CDR1 and CDR2 sequences are MNHNS and SASEGT.

This chain connects TRBV4-1 to TRBJ2-2, with a possible D match to TRBD1 (6 bases). V lost 1 base and J lost 7, with 16 bases in between. CDR3 length equals 16 residues. CDR1 and CDR2 from the germline V gene are MGHRA and YSYEKL. The CDR3 DNA is TGCGCCAGCAGCCAAGCGTCGGCAGGGGAAGGCGGGGAGCTGTTTTTT. The encoded protein is CASSQASAGEGGELFF.

The genes are TRBV9 and TRBJ2-3, with 13 bases identical to TRBD2. This CDR3 comprises 16 residues. Germline lookup yields CDR1 SGDLS and CDR2 YYNGEE. Trimming at V came to 4 bases and at J to 2 bases, leaving 4 bases not matched to a gene. The CDR3 bases are TGTGCCAGCAGCTCAGGGACTAGCGGGGCCACAGATACGCAGTATTTT. Its translation: CASSSGTSGATDTQYF. The full variable domain, with the rest looked up from reference TRBV9 and TRBJ2-3, is DSGVTQTPKHLITATGQRVTLRCSPRSGDLSVYWYQQSLDQGLQFLIQYYNGEERAKGNILERFSAQQFPDLHSELNLSSLELGDSALYFCASSSGTSGATDTQYFGPGTRLTVL.

DNA for the CDR3: TGTGCCAGCAGCTTGGGCAGGGGAGCCTACGAGCAGTACTTC. Its protein is CASSLGRGAYEQYF. V is TRBV11-2 and J is TRBJ2-7; a possible D gene is TRBD1 (6 bases). The CDR3 contains 14 residues. The ends were cut back, 3 bases at V and 2 bases at J, with 11 bases in the middle. Looked up from germline, CDR1 is SGHAT and CDR2 is FQNNGV. Together with reference TRBV11-2 and TRBJ2-7, the CDR3 gives the full variable domain: EAGVAQSPRYKIIEKRQSVAFWCNPISGHATLYWYQQILGQGPKLLIQFQNNGVVDDSQLPKDRFSAERLKGVDSTLKIQPAKLEDSAVYLCASSLGRGAYEQYFGPGTRLTVT.

This rearrangement joins TRBV10-3 to TRBJ2-3, with D possibly matching TRBD2 (5 bases). Germline V gene lookup returns CDR1 ENHRY and CDR2 SYGVKD. The V end was cut by 6 bases, the J end by 5 bases, with 12 bases between. CDR3 length: 13 amino acids. The CDR3 DNA follows: TGTGCCATCAGAGGCGGGTCCGGAGATACGCAGTATTTT. Its protein product is CAIRGGSGDTQYF.

The chain couples TRBV2 to TRBJ2-1; D unclear. Germline loops: CDR1 SNHLY, CDR2 FYNNEI. CDR3 length equals 12 residues. Trimming took 10 bases from V and 7 from J, leaving 14 bases between them. CDR3 in amino acids: CATSLELNEQFF. The CDR3 DNA sequence: TGTGCCACCTCCCTAGAACTTAATGAGCAGTTCTTC. The full variable domain, its missing parts supplied by reference TRBV2 and TRBJ2-1, is EPEVTQTPSHQVTQMGQEVILRCVPISNHLYFYWYRQILGQKVEFLVSFYNNEISEKSEIFDDQFSVERPDGSNFTLKIRSTKLEDSAMYFCATSLELNEQFFGPGTRLTVL.